This record looks at one TCR beta chain sequence and its context. Germline loops: CDR1 MRHNA, CDR2 SNTAGT. Trimming removed 6 bases from V and 0 bases from J; junction bases left unmatched: 4. The CDR3 is made up of 15 amino acids. The sample comes from a study of CD8 T cells in Susac syndrome. The RNA input was roughly 0.45 to 1 ug, and it was reverse transcribed with random hexamers. TCRdb passed the immunoSEQ multiplex PCR reads through MiXCR, listing each CDR3 protein once. The sample includes some 150,000 distinct CDR3 sequences, under 97% of them seen just once. Sequenced input: CD4+ T cells from PBMCs. J is TRBJ2-3 and V is TRBV6-4; 9 bases agree with TRBD1. The TCR was taken from a human donor with Susac syndrome. CDR3 nucleotides: TGTGCCAGCAGCGCTGACAGGGGGAGCACAGATACGCAGTATTTT. It is translated as CASSADRGSTDTQYF.